This T cell receptor beta chain was sequenced in a study of T cell responses to AZD1222 COVID-19 vaccine. Regarding the study as a whole: The number of AZD1222 recipients seropositive at baseline was only 6 or 7.

Trimming took 0 bases from V and 7 from J, leaving 2 bases between them. The CDR3 spans 11 residues. CDR1 SGDLS and CDR2 YYNGEE come from the germline V gene. With regard to this clone: Its antigen is not known.

The protocol was immunoSEQ multiplex PCR, while the TCRdb copy is restricted to in-frame clones and leaves out a portion. In the table there are 150,000 to 180,000 clones, 88% of which are singletons. The chain links TRBV9 to TRBJ2-1; D call uncertain. This clonotype was sampled from an adult in good health. The material was peripheral blood, obtained on day 0 of AZD1222 vaccination. CDR3: CASSVANEQFF. The CDR3 region has the DNA TGTGCCAGCAGCGTAGCTAATGAGCAGTTCTTC.